Presented here are 24 T cell receptor beta chains from one specimen sequenced in a study of blood T cell repertoires in COVID-19. The assay was immunoSEQ multiplex PCR, and TCRdb's table has in-frame clones only and misses some. This sample carries 240,000 or so clones, 70% to 85% of them seen once, and the ten largest clones take 1.5% to 2%. The source material was peripheral blood. The receptors come from a woman of 80 years or more with acute or convalescent COVID-19.

This clone came up a few times. The gene calls are TRBV2 and TRBJ2-1; TRBD1 is a possible D gene (6 bases). The CDR3 is made up of 15 amino acids. Germline CDR1 reads SNHLY; CDR2 reads FYNNEI. Between the trimmed V and J ends, which lost 5 bases and 3 bases, there was a span of 14 bases. The CDR3 reads CASSSDRSVYNEQFF. The CDR3, as DNA: TGTGCCAGCAGTTCAGACAGGTCCGTCTACAATGAGCAGTTCTTC.

CDR3 sequence reads: CASSWTGDTEAFF. The DNA for the CDR3 is TGTGCCAGCAGCTGGACAGGGGACACTGAAGCTTTCTTT. The chain has TRBV7-3 and TRBJ1-1; 9 bases are shared with TRBD1. From germline, CDR1 is SGHTA and CDR2 FQGTGA. With V trimmed by 4 bases and J by 3 bases, 0 bases remained unmatched. The CDR3 length is 13 residues.

This clone was detected only once. The rearrangement uses TRBV2 and TRBJ1-5; 7 bases fit TRBD1. V was clipped by 6 bases and J by 1 base; unmatched bases: 3. CDR3 length equals 14 residues. Germline CDR1 and CDR2: SNHLY and FYNNEI. CDR3 in amino acids: CASRRGQSNQPQHF. The CDR3 DNA reads as TGTGCCAGCAGAAGGGGGCAAAGCAATCAGCCCCAGCATTTT.

The CDR3 loop reads CASSSTGAQPQHF. CDR3 coding DNA: TGTGCCAGCAGTTCCACAGGGGCACAGCCCCAGCATTTT. This rearrangement joins TRBV12-3 or TRBV12-4 to TRBJ1-5; 7 nucleotides align to TRBD1. The length of the CDR3 is 13 residues. The ends lost 4 bases at V and 7 bases at J; junction bases unmatched: 4.

The J gene is TRBJ2-1, the V gene TRBV28; TRBD2 might be the D (5 bases). From germline, CDR1 is MDHEN and CDR2 SYDVKM. This CDR3 is built from 13 residues. The V and J ends lost 2 bases and 11 bases respectively, with 13 bases between them. In DNA form, the CDR3 reads TGTGCCAGCAGTTTACCCCTCCAGCGGAAGCAGTTCTTC. Translation: CASSLPLQRKQFF.

The chain carries TRBV18 and TRBJ1-2, with D possibly TRBD1 on 6 matching bases. The germline V gene has CDR1 KGHSH and CDR2 LQKENI. The CDR3 extends over 15 amino acids. The ends were cut back, 4 bases at V and 6 bases at J, with 18 bases in the middle. CDR3 coding DNA: TGTGCCAGCTCACAACTGGACAGCCCCGGTGATGGCTACACCTTC. Protein product: CASSQLDSPGDGYTF. The variable domain in full, with the rest retrieved from reference TRBV18 and TRBJ1-2, is NAGVMQNPRHLVRRRGQEARLRCSPMKGHSHVYWYRQLPEEGLKFMVYLQKENIIDESGMPKERFSAEFPKEGPSILRIQQVVRGDSAAYFCASSQLDSPGDGYTFGSGTRLTVV.

This chain's CDR3 is CASSPPRAGSNQPQHF. The CDR3 DNA sequence: TGTGCCAGTAGTCCCCCCAGGGCCGGTAGCAATCAGCCCCAGCATTTT. The J gene is TRBJ1-5, the V gene TRBV19; TRBD1 might be the D (5 bases). Germline loops: CDR1 LNHDA, CDR2 SQIVND (reference sequence). Trimming stripped 5 bases from V and 0 bases from J, with 14 bases between. This CDR3 comprises 16 residues.

The chain uses TRBV7-9 and TRBJ2-3, with TRBD2 matching over 7 bases. With V trimmed by 4 bases and J by 4 bases, 5 bases remained unmatched. Looked up from germline, CDR1 is SEHNR and CDR2 is FQNEAQ (reference sequence). The CDR3 is 14 residues long. CDR3 sequence reads: CASSSVGGADTQYF. CDR3 bases: TGTGCCAGCAGCTCCGTTGGGGGGGCAGATACGCAGTATTTT.

This clone has more than one count but fewer than ten. The V call is TRBV6-5, the J call TRBJ2-1; D uncertain. CDR3 length: 14 amino acids. Germline V gives CDR1 MNHEY, CDR2 SVGAGI. V was clipped by 2 bases and J by 10 bases, with 15 bases between them. The DNA of the CDR3 is TGTGCCAGCAGTTACGGCATAGAAGCGCGGGAGCAGTTCTTC. Protein: CASSYGIEAREQFF.

The genes are TRBV5-6 and TRBJ2-3, with 9 bases that match TRBD2. Trimming cost V 1 base and J 2 bases; bases outside gene matches: 14. The CDR3 runs 19 residues. Germline V CDR1 and CDR2: SGHDT, YYEEEE. CDR3 sequence: CASSLRASGVVSTTDTQYF. Here the CDR3 DNA reads TGTGCCAGCAGCTTGCGGGCTAGCGGGGTAGTTTCCACCACAGATACGCAGTATTTT.

This clone appeared once. Other nucleotide sequences from this sample produce the same CDR3. The chain uses TRBV18 and TRBJ1-1, with 7 bases fitting TRBD1. Trimming took 6 bases from V and 2 from J; bases not matched to a gene: 3. The CDR3 consists of 13 residues. Germline CDR1 and CDR2: KGHSH and LQKENI. The CDR3, as DNA: TGTGCCAGCTCCGGGACAGACAACACTGAAGCTTTCTTT. Its protein product is CASSGTDNTEAFF.

V and J are TRBV7-7 and TRBJ2-2; TRBD2 matches 11 bases. With 5 bases clipped from V and 7 bases from J, the junction kept 18 bases outside the gene matches. Germline CDR1 reads SSHAT; CDR2 reads FNYEAQ (reference sequence). The CDR3 contains 19 residues. DNA of the CDR3: TGTGCCAGCAGCCCATCCTTAGCGGGGGGGCCCAAGGCGGTCGGGGAGCTGTTTTTT. It translates to CASSPSLAGGPKAVGELFF.

This CDR3 is CASSGSSYNSPLHF. The DNA for the CDR3 is TGTGCCAGCAGTGGGAGCTCCTATAATTCACCCCTCCACTTT. This chain links TRBV2 with TRBJ1-6; no reliable D call. CDR3 length equals 14 residues. Germline CDR1 and CDR2: SNHLY and FYNNEI. V shed 4 bases and J shed 0 bases, with 4 bases lying between them.

The J gene is TRBJ1-2, the V gene TRBV4-3; 7 bases agree with TRBD1. CDR1 and CDR2 (germline): LGHNA, YSLEER. This CDR3 is built from 14 residues. With 3 bases clipped from V and 4 bases from J, the junction kept 5 bases outside the gene matches. CDR3 in amino acids: CASSQNRGGYGYTF. In DNA, the CDR3 is TGCGCCAGCAGCCAGAACAGGGGAGGCTATGGCTACACCTTC.

In nucleotides, the CDR3 is TGTGCCATCAGTGAGGACAGGGGGAACACTGAAGCTTTCTTT. This encodes CAISEDRGNTEAFF. The V call is TRBV10-3, the J call TRBJ1-1; 8 bases match TRBD1. CDR1 is ENHRY, CDR2 SYGVKD, per germline. With 2 bases clipped from V and 1 base from J, the junction kept 0 bases outside the gene matches. The CDR3 sequence is 14 residues long.

V and J are TRBV7-2 and TRBJ1-3; 8 bases match TRBD1. CDR3 size: 19 residues. J lost 0 bases, V lost 1 base, and 11 bases had no gene match. CDR1 and CDR2 (germline): SGHTA, FQGNSA. CDR3 in amino acids: CASSLESPGQGHSGNTIYF. CDR3 nucleotide sequence: TGTGCCAGCAGCTTAGAGAGTCCAGGACAGGGCCACTCTGGAAACACCATATATTTT.

The chain recombines TRBV5-8 with TRBJ1-6, with 8 bases matching TRBD1. This CDR3 is 14 amino acids long. V lost 2 bases to trimming and J lost 9 bases; unmatched junction nucleotides: 4. CDR1 is SGHTS and CDR2 is YDEGEE in the germline V gene. As DNA, the CDR3 is TGTGCCAGCAGCTTCCAGGGGGCCGGTTCACCCCTCCACTTT. It is translated as CASSFQGAGSPLHF.

This clone was seen a few times. This rearrangement joins TRBV7-2 to TRBJ2-3, with D hard to call. Germline V CDR1 and CDR2: SGHTA, FQGNSA. The CDR3 has 12 amino acids. V was pared by 6 bases and J by 5 bases, with 9 bases between. The CDR3 is CASRPPGDTQYF. The CDR3 DNA is TGTGCCAGCAGACCCCCGGGAGATACGCAGTATTTT.

The chain employs TRBV5-4 and TRBJ2-1; tentatively, D is TRBD1 (5 bases). Deletions cut 4 bases from V and 6 bases from J, with 11 bases between. The CDR3 contains 13 residues. Germline CDR1 SGHNT, CDR2 YYREEE (reference sequence). The CDR3 region is CASSGTGPNEQFF. CDR3 nucleotides: TGTGCCAGCAGCGGAACAGGCCCCAATGAGCAGTTCTTC.

The chain recombines TRBV28 with TRBJ2-7; D perhaps matches TRBD2 (7 bases). This CDR3 has 16 amino acids. The V gene lost 5 bases and the J gene lost 1 base, with 18 bases spanning the gap. Germline lookup yields CDR1 MDHEN and CDR2 SYDVKM. CDR3 in DNA: TGTGCCAGCAGTACCGCGGGGGCCCTCTTTTCCTACGAGCAGTACTTC. Translation: CASSTAGALFSYEQYF.

This clone was recorded a few times. The chain has TRBV6-5 and TRBJ1-6; D may be TRBD1 (6 bases). Per germline, CDR1 MNHEY and CDR2 SVGAGI. This CDR3 is 15 amino acids long. V lost 4 bases and J 2 bases, leaving 9 bases between the germline ends. The CDR3 protein is CASSFDRPYNSPLHF. CDR3 nucleotides: TGTGCCAGCAGTTTTGACAGGCCCTATAATTCACCCCTCCACTTT.

This chain joins TRBV4-2 and TRBJ2-6, with 10 bases identical to TRBD1. The CDR3 totals 18 residues. Germline-derived CDR1 and CDR2 are LGHNA and YNFKEQ. Trimming removed 0 bases from V and 2 bases from J; junction bases left unmatched: 4. DNA for the CDR3: TGTGCCAGCAGCCAAGATCGACAGGGGGCGACTGGGGCCAACGTCCTGACTTTC. As protein: CASSQDRQGATGANVLTF.

The chain is built from TRBV3-1 (or the pseudogene TRBV3-2) and TRBJ1-1; D not resolved. From germline, CDR1 is LGHDT and CDR2 YNNKEL (reference sequence). V gave up 0 bases and J gave up 5 bases, with 7 bases separating them. CDR3 length: 13 residues. CDR3 in DNA: TGTGCCAGCAGCCAAGATAGGAGGACTGAAGCTTTCTTT. Residues: CASSQDRRTEAFF.

This chain uses TRBV5-1 with TRBJ1-2; D might be TRBD1 (5 bases). Germline lookup yields CDR1 SGHRS and CDR2 YFSETQ. The ends were cut back, 4 bases at V and 7 bases at J, with 23 bases in the middle. This CDR3 has 16 amino acids. In DNA form, the CDR3 reads TGCGCCAGCAGCCCTGGTATCCCGACAGTCCCTTTTGGCTACACCTTC. Its protein is CASSPGIPTVPFGYTF. The variable domain in full, with the rest retrieved from reference TRBV5-1 and TRBJ1-2, is KAGVTQTPRYLIKTRGQQVTLSCSPISGHRSVSWYQQTPGQGLQFLFEYFSETQRNKGNFPGRFSGRQFSNSRSEMNVSTLELGDSALYLCASSPGIPTVPFGYTFGSGTRLTVV.